These 3 T cell receptor beta chains originate from one sample sequenced in a study of blood T cell repertoires in COVID-19. Measured with immunoSEQ multiplex PCR; TCRdb has only the in-frame clones, and not every one. This sample yields 25,000 or so clones, of which 75% to 85% are seen a single time; roughly 22% belongs to the top ten. The sample consisted of peripheral blood. The source of these receptors is a human donor in a cohort sampled during active COVID-19.

The V gene is TRBV5-1, the J gene TRBJ1-1, with a weak D call TRBD1 (6 bases). In germline, CDR1 is SGHRS, CDR2 YFSETQ. V was clipped by 3 bases and J by 8 bases, with 11 bases between them. CDR3 length: 12 amino acids. CDR3 bases: TGCGCCAGCAGCTCTACAGGGACCGAAGCTTTCTTT. It translates to CASSSTGTEAFF.

V is TRBV5-1 and J is TRBJ2-3; tentative D call: TRBD1 (6 bases). The CDR3 contains 15 residues. V lost 2 bases and J 0 bases, leaving 10 bases between the germline ends. The V gene's germline CDR1 is SGHRS and CDR2 YFSETQ. CDR3 in DNA: TGCGCCAGCAGCTTTGACAGGTATAGCACAGATACGCAGTATTTT. Its translation is CASSFDRYSTDTQYF.

The chain employs TRBV28 and TRBJ2-5, with TRBD1 identical over 9 bases. This CDR3 contains 15 residues. Looked up from germline, CDR1 is MDHEN and CDR2 is SYDVKM. The V and J ends lost 1 base and 3 bases, in that order; junction bases with no gene match: 3. The CDR3, as DNA: TGTGCCAGCAGTTTATACCGGGACAGGGAAGAGACCCAGTACTTC. This codes for CASSLYRDREETQYF.